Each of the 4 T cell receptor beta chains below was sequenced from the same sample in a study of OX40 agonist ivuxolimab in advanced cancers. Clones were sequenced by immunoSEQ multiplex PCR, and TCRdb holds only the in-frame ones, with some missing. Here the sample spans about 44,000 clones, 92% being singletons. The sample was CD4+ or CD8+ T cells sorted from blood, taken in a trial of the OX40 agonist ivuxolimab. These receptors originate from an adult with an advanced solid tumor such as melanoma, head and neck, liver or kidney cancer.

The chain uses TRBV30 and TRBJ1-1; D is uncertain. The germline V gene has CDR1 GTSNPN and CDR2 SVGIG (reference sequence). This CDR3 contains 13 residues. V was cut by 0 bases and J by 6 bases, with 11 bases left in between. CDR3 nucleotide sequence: TGTGCCTGGAGTGTACGGTGGGGTTCTGAAGCTTTCTTT. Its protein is CAWSVRWGSEAFF.

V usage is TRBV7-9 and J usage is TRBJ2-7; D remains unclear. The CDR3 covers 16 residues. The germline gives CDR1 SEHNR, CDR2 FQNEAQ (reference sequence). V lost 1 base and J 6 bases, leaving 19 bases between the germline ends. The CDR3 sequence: CASSLEAITPPSEQYF. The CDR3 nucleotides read TGTGCCAGCAGCTTAGAGGCCATCACCCCACCCTCCGAGCAGTACTTC.

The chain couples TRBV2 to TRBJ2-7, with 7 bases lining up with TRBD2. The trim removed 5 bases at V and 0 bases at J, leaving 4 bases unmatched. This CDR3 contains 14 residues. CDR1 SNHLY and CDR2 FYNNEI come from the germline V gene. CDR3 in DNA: TGTGCCAGCAGTCTCGGGAGGAACTCCTACGAGCAGTACTTC. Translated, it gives CASSLGRNSYEQYF.

The CDR3 DNA is TGTGCCAGCAGTGAATTGGGAGATACGCAGTATTTT. Its protein is CASSELGDTQYF. V usage is TRBV2 and J usage is TRBJ2-3; D is uncertain. Germline V gene lookup returns CDR1 SNHLY and CDR2 FYNNEI. V dropped 2 bases and J dropped 5 bases, with 5 bases sitting between them. The CDR3 covers 12 residues.